This T cell receptor beta chain was observed in a study of cytomegalovirus exposure and HLA in healthy donors (dated by TCRdb to 2015 to 2018). About the full investigation: According to a later analysis, one platform produced both the 110 or so validation repertoires and the roughly 650 repertoires of the first cohort. The study aimed to test whether cataloging public T cell receptors could reveal signatures of past pathogen exposure. Along with the roughly 670-subject first cohort, a separate validation cohort of over 90 different subjects was used. To predict cytomegalovirus infection status, the study brought together high-throughput TCR immunosequencing, statistical association of individual TCRs with disease status, and machine learning.

CDR1 and CDR2 were assigned from the germline V gene (reference sequence) as SEHNR and FQNEAQ. V is pared back by 5 bases and J by 0 bases, with 14 bases lying between the germline termini. Reading from cysteine to phenylalanine, the CDR3 counts 16 amino acids. CDR3 DNA is the only sequence kept; it has 48 bases, read in frame from the first base. What the authors observed across the whole study: Subsequent analysis determined that TCRs grouped into clusters in the first cohort also showed a tendency toward co-occurrence across the roughly 120 validation repertoires, and 94% of cluster scores exceeded 0. The validation cohort had no HLA typing available for a later analysis, so co-occurrence within that cohort was assessed over all 110 or so repertoires. According to the authors, the approach could potentially be generalized to other disease states and immunological phenotypes. In vitro tests confirmed that three of the cytomegalovirus-associated TCR beta chains recognize cytomegalovirus antigens. The study gave a list of over 150 TCR beta chains associated with cytomegalovirus. Across donors, most TCR sequences were observed very rarely, whereas some public TCRs were present in many individuals. The classifier was reported to diagnose cytomegalovirus status with high specificity and sensitivity in both the original and validation cohorts.

The donors were included in the validation cohort of 100 to 150 subjects, a group kept apart from the roughly 610-subject first cohort. Receptor amplification or capture employed the immunoSEQ multiplex PCR assay. Concerning the study's data processing: To diagnose cytomegalovirus status from the catalog of TCR beta chain sequences, a statistical classification framework was built. The immuneACCESS repertoire file appears here via TCRdb, limited to in-frame rearrangements. These files lack a portion of the clones; in checked studies, under half of the deficit traces to unresolved V genes, and the cause of the others is not known. V and J calls and clone size come straight from that table; D and trimming were deduced from the DNA. This sample lists under 250,000 clones; about 83% were detected once. The top ten constitute 2.6% of the sample. For this clone: No antigen is known for it. Base-call qualities are not available, and no considerably larger clone is one nucleotide away.

The sequence joins TRBV7-9 to TRBJ2-1; perhaps TRBD2 is the D gene, with 5 bases matching. Sequencing was carried out using PBMCs. The TCR sequence derives from a young man in good health and CMV-seronegative. For the CDR3, the sequence is CASSGIASSSYNEQFF. The DNA is TGTGCCAGCAGCGGAATAGCGTCGAGCTCCTACAATGAGCAGTTCTTC. The CDR3, completed at both ends by the reference TRBV7-9 and TRBJ2-1 genes, gives the full variable domain DTGVSQNPRHKITKRGQNVTFRCDPISEHNRLYWYRQTLGQGPEFLTYFQNEAQLEKSRLLSDRFSAERPKGSFSTLEIQRTEQGDSAMYLCASSGIASSSYNEQFFGPGTRLTVL.